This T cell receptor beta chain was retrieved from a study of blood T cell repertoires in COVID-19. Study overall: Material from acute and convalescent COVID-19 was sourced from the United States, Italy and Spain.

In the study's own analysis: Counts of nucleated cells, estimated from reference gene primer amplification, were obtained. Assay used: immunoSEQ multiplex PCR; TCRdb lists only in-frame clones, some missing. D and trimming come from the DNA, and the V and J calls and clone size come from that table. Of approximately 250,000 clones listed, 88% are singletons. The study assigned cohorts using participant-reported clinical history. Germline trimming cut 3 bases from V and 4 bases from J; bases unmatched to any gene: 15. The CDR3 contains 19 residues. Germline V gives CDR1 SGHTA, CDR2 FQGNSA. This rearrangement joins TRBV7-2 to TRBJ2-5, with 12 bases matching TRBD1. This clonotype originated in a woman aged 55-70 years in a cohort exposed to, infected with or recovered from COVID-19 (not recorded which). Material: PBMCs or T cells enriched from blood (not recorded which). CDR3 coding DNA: TGTGCCAGCAGCTTTCATCAGGGGGACAGGGGGCGCAGTACAGAGACCCAGTACTTC. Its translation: CASSFHQGDRGRSTETQYF.